This entry lists 8 T cell receptor beta chains sequenced from one sample in a study of neurological immune-mediated disorders (dated by TCRdb to between 2018 and 2021). Library preparation used 5' RACE. Sequencing instrument: Illumina HiSeq 2500. The raw public data were reprocessed by TCRdb itself: fastp quality trimming at Q25, MiXCR clonotype calling, in-frame beta chains only. Rows matching on CDR3 protein sequence are summarized as one entry with the most common DNA and genes. For this sample the table gives about 62,000 distinct CDR3 sequences, of which approximately 3.7% were detected only once. The ten biggest clones cover over 2% of the sample. Input material: PBMCs. These receptors all come from a woman between 45 and 60 years old with multiple sclerosis.

This clonotype showed up just once. A much larger clone differs from this one at a single base, so this may be a read error. The V call is TRBV20-1, the J call TRBJ1-5; the D gene is possibly TRBD1 (5 bases). Germline CDR1 DFQATT, CDR2 SNEGSKA (reference sequence). CDR3 length: 12 residues. Trimming cost V 3 bases and J 5 bases, with 8 bases left between them. The CDR3 is CSASEGDQPQHF. DNA of the CDR3: TGCAGTGCTAGTGAAGGGGATCAGCCCCAGCATTTT.

This clonotype was seen a handful of times. The chain is built from TRBV5-1 and TRBJ2-7, with D unresolved. This CDR3 is 12 amino acids long. In germline, CDR1 is SGHRS, CDR2 YFSETQ. Trimming left V 3 bases short and J 0 bases short, with 4 bases between. Here the CDR3 DNA reads TGCGCCAGCAGCTCACCCTCCTACGAGCAGTACTTC. It is translated as CASSSPSYEQYF.

This clonotype came up many times. The V call is TRBV12-3 or TRBV12-4, the J call TRBJ1-5; perhaps TRBD1 as D (5 bases). Trimming cost V 0 bases and J 5 bases, with 8 bases left between them. The CDR3 is made up of 14 amino acids. Here the CDR3 reads CASSLAIGDQPQHF. As DNA, the CDR3 is TGTGCCAGCAGTTTAGCGATAGGGGATCAGCCCCAGCATTTT.

Ten or more counts support this clonotype. The chain uses TRBV4-1 and TRBJ1-1; 7 nucleotides match TRBD1. This CDR3 spans 16 amino acids. Germline assignment: CDR1 MGHRA and CDR2 YSYEKL. With V trimmed by 1 base and J by 3 bases, 8 bases remained unmatched. The CDR3 protein is CASSQVRGRGYTEAFF. The CDR3 DNA follows: TGCGCCAGCAGCCAAGTAAGGGGCAGGGGGTACACTGAAGCTTTCTTT.

This clonotype was seen at least ten times. The rearrangement joins TRBV12-5 to TRBJ1-1; D not certain. CDR1 is LGHNT, CDR2 FRNRAP, per germline. V gave up 5 bases and J gave up 1 base, with 8 bases separating them. The CDR3 has 13 residues. The CDR3, as DNA: TGTGCTAGTGGTATTTCGGGGAACACTGAAGCTTTCTTT. This codes for CASGISGNTEAFF.

This clonotype showed up many times. The chain employs TRBV12-3 or TRBV12-4 and TRBJ2-1; 12 nucleotides agree with TRBD2. V trimming: 5 bases; J trimming: 7 bases; junction bases outside the gene matches: 3. The CDR3 sequence is 14 residues long. The CDR3, as DNA: TGTGCCAGCAGTCCGGGACTAGCGGGTAATGAGCAGTTCTTC. It translates to CASSPGLAGNEQFF.

This clonotype appeared a few times. The gene calls are TRBV12-3 or TRBV12-4 and TRBJ2-5; TRBD2 aligns across 11 bases. Trimming took 3 bases from V and 1 from J; bases not matched to a gene: 4. This CDR3 contains 16 residues. The DNA of the CDR3 is TGTGCCAGCAGTTTGACTAGCGGGACGCTCCAAGAGACCCAGTACTTC. This gives the protein CASSLTSGTLQETQYF.

This clonotype qualifies as medium-sized. The genes are TRBV29-1 and TRBJ2-7, with 8 bases fitting TRBD1. The CDR3 sequence is 13 residues long. V lost 7 bases, J lost 5 bases, and 10 bases stayed unmatched. Germline V gene lookup returns CDR1 SQVTM and CDR2 ANQGSEA. In DNA form, the CDR3 reads TGCAGCGGGCAGGGGTCAGGGGGCAACGAGCAGTACTTC. It yields the protein CSGQGSGGNEQYF.